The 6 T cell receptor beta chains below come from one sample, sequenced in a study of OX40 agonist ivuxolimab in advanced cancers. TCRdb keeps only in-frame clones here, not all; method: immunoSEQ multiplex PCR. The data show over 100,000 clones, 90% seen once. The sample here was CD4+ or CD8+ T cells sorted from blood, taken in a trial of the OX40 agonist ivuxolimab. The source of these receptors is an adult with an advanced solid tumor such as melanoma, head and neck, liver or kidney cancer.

CDR3 loop: CASSSGQGSMNTEAFF. The CDR3 nucleotides read TGCGCCAGCAGCTCAGGACAGGGTAGTATGAACACTGAAGCTTTCTTT. The rearrangement joins TRBV5-1 to TRBJ1-1; TRBD1 aligns across 8 bases. V lost 3 bases and J lost 0; bases outside the gene matches: 7. This CDR3 is 16 amino acids long. Germline CDR1 and CDR2: SGHRS and YFSETQ.

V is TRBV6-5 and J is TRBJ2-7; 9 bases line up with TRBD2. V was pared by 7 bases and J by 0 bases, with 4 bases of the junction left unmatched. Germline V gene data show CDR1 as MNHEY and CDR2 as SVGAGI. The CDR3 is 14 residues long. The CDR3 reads CASTPREGSYEQYF. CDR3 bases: TGTGCCAGCACTCCGCGGGAGGGCTCCTACGAGCAGTACTTC.

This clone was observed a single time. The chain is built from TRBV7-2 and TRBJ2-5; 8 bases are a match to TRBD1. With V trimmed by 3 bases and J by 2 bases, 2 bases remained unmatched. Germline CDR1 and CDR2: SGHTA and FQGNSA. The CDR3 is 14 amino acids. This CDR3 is CASSFQGAQETQYF. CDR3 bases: TGTGCCAGCAGCTTCCAGGGGGCTCAAGAGACCCAGTACTTC.

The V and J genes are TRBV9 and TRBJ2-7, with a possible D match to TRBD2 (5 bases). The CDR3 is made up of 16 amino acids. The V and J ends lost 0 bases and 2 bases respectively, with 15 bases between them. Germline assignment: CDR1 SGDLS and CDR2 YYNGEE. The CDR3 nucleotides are TGTGCCAGCAGCGTAGGATCCCCTAAGGGAGCCTACGAGCAGTACTTC. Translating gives CASSVGSPKGAYEQYF.

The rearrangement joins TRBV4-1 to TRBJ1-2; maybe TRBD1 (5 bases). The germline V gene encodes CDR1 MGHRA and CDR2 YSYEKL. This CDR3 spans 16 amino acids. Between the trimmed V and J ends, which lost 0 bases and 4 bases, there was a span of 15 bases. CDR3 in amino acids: CASSQDLVKGFYGYTF. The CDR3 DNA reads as TGCGCCAGCAGCCAAGACCTCGTAAAGGGGTTCTATGGCTACACCTTC.

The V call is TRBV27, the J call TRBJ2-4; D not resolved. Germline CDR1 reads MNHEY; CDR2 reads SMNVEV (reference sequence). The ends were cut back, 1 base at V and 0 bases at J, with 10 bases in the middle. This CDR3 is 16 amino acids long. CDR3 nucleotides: TGTGCCAGCAGTTTATTCGTAGGTACAGCCAAAAACATTCAGTACTTC. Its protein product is CASSLFVGTAKNIQYF.